These 29 T cell receptor beta chains came from one sample sequenced in a study of blood T cell repertoires in COVID-19. Data came from immunoSEQ multiplex PCR; TCRdb stores just in-frame clones and leaves some out. The profile shows around 180,000 clones, roughly 86% of them singletons. Sequenced: peripheral blood. The receptors come from a middle-aged man with active or convalescent COVID-19.

V and J are TRBV5-1 and TRBJ2-1; 7 nucleotides align to TRBD2. The CDR3 is 15 amino acids. Germline assignment: CDR1 SGHRS and CDR2 YFSETQ. V gave up 2 bases and J gave up 4 bases; unmatched junction bases: 6. Here the CDR3 reads CASSLPLALYNEQFF. The CDR3 nucleotides are TGCGCCAGCAGCTTACCACTAGCGCTTTACAATGAGCAGTTCTTC.

The chain is built from TRBV10-3 and TRBJ1-4; D remains unclear. This CDR3 is 13 amino acids long. The V gene lost 10 bases and the J gene lost 7 bases, with 16 bases spanning the gap. Per the germline V gene, CDR1 is ENHRY and CDR2 is SYGVKD. The CDR3 DNA follows: TGTGCCACAACCGGTTCGGTCGGTGAAAAACTGTTTTTT. It yields the protein CATTGSVGEKLFF.

In this sample, this clone turned up once. CDR3 protein: CASSLPGLETQYF. As DNA, the CDR3 is TGTGCCAGCAGCTTGCCCGGTTTGGAGACCCAGTACTTC. The chain recombines TRBV5-4 with TRBJ2-5, with unresolved D. V gave up 1 base and J gave up 5 bases, with 9 bases separating them. The CDR3 is 13 amino acids. Germline V gene lookup returns CDR1 SGHNT and CDR2 YYREEE (reference sequence).

The chain uses TRBV3-1 (or the pseudogene TRBV3-2) and TRBJ1-6; the D is unclear. V was shortened by 4 bases and J by 7 bases, with 8 bases between the two germline ends. The CDR3 is made up of 13 amino acids. Germline assignment: CDR1 LGHDT and CDR2 YNNKEL (reference sequence). CDR3 coding DNA: TGTGCCAGCAGCCTGACTGAGAATTCACCCCTCCACTTT. Translated: CASSLTENSPLHF.

The V and J genes are TRBV5-1 and TRBJ1-4; 8 bases are a match to TRBD1. The CDR3 has 15 residues. V dropped 4 bases and J dropped 4; count of bases not matched to a gene: 6. The germline gives CDR1 SGHRS, CDR2 YFSETQ. DNA of the CDR3: TGCGCCAGCAGCCTGGACACAGGGGGTAATGAAAAACTGTTTTTT. Translation: CASSLDTGGNEKLFF.

The chain couples TRBV5-1 to TRBJ1-2, with 7 nucleotides matching TRBD1. V lost 3 bases, J lost 7 bases, and 6 bases stayed unmatched. The CDR3 length is 13 residues. CDR1 and CDR2 (germline): SGHRS, YFSETQ. CDR3 in amino acids: CASSYTGDRGYTF. The CDR3 region has the DNA TGCGCCAGCAGCTACACAGGGGATCGTGGCTACACCTTC.

The J gene is TRBJ2-5, the V gene TRBV5-4; 8 nucleotides agree with TRBD2. Germline V CDR1 and CDR2: SGHNT, YYREEE (reference sequence). The J segment lost 5 bases and the V segment lost 0 bases, leaving 6 bases of the junction unmatched. The CDR3 covers 15 residues. CDR3 in amino acids: CASSLVRGGHETQYF. CDR3 bases: TGTGCCAGCAGCTTGGTCCGGGGGGGGCATGAGACCCAGTACTTC.

The J gene is TRBJ2-2, the V gene TRBV9; TRBD2 is a possible D gene (5 bases). CDR1 SGDLS and CDR2 YYNGEE come from the germline V gene. Trimming removed 0 bases from V and 5 bases from J, with 8 bases in between. The CDR3 consists of 14 residues. CDR3 DNA sequence: TGTGCCAGCAGCGTAGGGACTTTAACCGGGGAGCTGTTTTTT. Its protein is CASSVGTLTGELFF.

This clone appeared a single time. This sequence joins TRBV5-8 and TRBJ2-7; 8 nucleotides agree with TRBD1. The CDR3 extends over 15 amino acids. CDR1 SGHTS and CDR2 YDEGEE come from the germline V gene. V was clipped by 4 bases and J by 5 bases; unmatched bases: 11. The CDR3 bases are TGTGCCAGCAGCCGCCGGACAGGGTTAAAGAACGAGCAGTACTTC. This codes for CASSRRTGLKNEQYF.

The chain employs TRBV19 and TRBJ1-2, with TRBD1 identical over 7 bases. Germline loops: CDR1 LNHDA, CDR2 SQIVND (reference sequence). The CDR3 covers 14 residues. J lost 2 bases, V lost 5 bases, and 5 bases had no gene match. The CDR3 coding sequence is TGTGCCAGTAGTGAGGGGGACAGAAACTATGGCTACACCTTC. It yields the protein CASSEGDRNYGYTF.

This clone was picked up a small number of times. The rearrangement links TRBV30 to TRBJ1-4; TRBD1 aligns across 7 bases. J gave up 8 bases and V 1 base, and 10 bases lay outside the gene matches. CDR3 size: 15 residues. CDR1 is GTSNPN and CDR2 is SVGIG in the germline V gene (reference sequence). The CDR3 spells CAWSGDRAGGEKLFF. DNA of the CDR3: TGTGCCTGGAGTGGCGACAGGGCTGGAGGGGAAAAACTGTTTTTT.

This clone was counted once. The V gene is TRBV9, the J gene TRBJ2-1, with D perhaps matching TRBD2 (6 bases). The V gene's germline CDR1 is SGDLS and CDR2 YYNGEE. The CDR3 has 12 amino acids. Trimming pared 0 bases from V and 9 bases from J, leaving 7 bases between. The CDR3 region has the DNA TGTGCCAGCAGCGTAGTGGAGGGTGAGCAGTTCTTC. This translates into CASSVVEGEQFF.

The V call is TRBV2, the J call TRBJ2-5; tentatively, D is TRBD1 (5 bases). This CDR3 comprises 13 residues. Looked up from germline, CDR1 is SNHLY and CDR2 is FYNNEI. Trimming removed 11 bases from V and 1 base from J, with 14 bases in between. CDR3 amino acids: CAGRQSFQETQYF. The DNA of the CDR3 is TGTGCCGGACGACAGAGTTTCCAAGAGACCCAGTACTTC.

This CDR3 reads CASSRYVGGAGEAFF. CDR3 coding DNA: TGTGCCAGCTCACGGTATGTAGGGGGCGCGGGTGAAGCTTTCTTT. The rearrangement joins TRBV18 to TRBJ1-1; 7 nucleotides line up with TRBD1. V lost 4 bases to trimming and J lost 7 bases; unmatched junction nucleotides: 12. Germline V gives CDR1 KGHSH, CDR2 LQKENI. The CDR3 runs 15 residues.

J is TRBJ1-3 and V is TRBV6-1; 7 bases map to TRBD1. This CDR3 is 16 amino acids long. The J segment lost 8 bases and the V segment lost 2 bases, leaving 12 bases of the junction unmatched. CDR1 is MNHNS and CDR2 is SASEGT in the germline V gene. The CDR3 reads CASSELWGQTIDTIYF. In DNA, the CDR3 is TGTGCCAGCAGTGAATTGTGGGGACAGACGATAGACACCATATATTTT.

The rearrangement joins TRBV6-5 to TRBJ1-4, with 9 bases lining up with TRBD1. CDR1 and CDR2 (germline): MNHEY, SVGAGI. The length of the CDR3 is 14 residues. The ends lost 5 bases at V and 4 bases at J; junction bases unmatched: 2. The DNA for the CDR3 is TGTGCCAGCAGTACGGACAGGGGTAATGAAAAACTGTTTTTT. The encoded protein is CASSTDRGNEKLFF.

The chain recombines TRBV9 with TRBJ2-7; 9 nucleotides align to TRBD1. This CDR3 region has 15 residues. The germline gives CDR1 SGDLS, CDR2 YYNGEE. V shed 3 bases, J shed 0 bases, and the junction held 4 bases outside the gene matches. The CDR3 protein is CASSARQGGSYEQYF. As DNA, the CDR3 is TGTGCCAGCAGCGCCCGACAGGGGGGCTCCTACGAGCAGTACTTC.

The rearrangement joins TRBV29-1 to TRBJ1-1, with 7 bases identical to TRBD1. The CDR3 is 14 residues long. Germline V gene lookup returns CDR1 SQVTM and CDR2 ANQGSEA. The V gene end was trimmed by 7 bases and the J gene end by 0 bases; junction bases not matched to a gene: 8. The CDR3 is CSAHRDRMNTEAFF. CDR3 nucleotides: TGCAGCGCCCACCGGGACAGAATGAACACTGAAGCTTTCTTT.

CDR3 bases: TGTGCCAGTACACTGACAGCGAACACTGAAGCTTTCTTT. Protein: CASTLTANTEAFF. This chain links TRBV19 with TRBJ1-1; D is perhaps TRBD1 (5 bases). Looked up from germline, CDR1 is LNHDA and CDR2 is SQIVND (reference sequence). The CDR3 is made up of 13 amino acids. Trimming removed 7 bases from V and 1 base from J, with 10 bases in between.

J is TRBJ2-2 and V is TRBV6-2 or TRBV6-3, with D uncertain. This CDR3 has 15 amino acids. V lost 4 bases and J 1 base, leaving 10 bases between the germline ends. CDR1 MNHEY and CDR2 SVGEGT come from the germline V gene. In nucleotides, the CDR3 is TGTGCCAGCAGTTCGACTTTTCAGAACACCGGGGAGCTGTTTTTT. Translated: CASSSTFQNTGELFF.

The chain uses TRBV2 and TRBJ1-2, with D unresolved. The CDR3 contains 12 residues. The V and J ends lost 2 bases and 4 bases respectively, with 5 bases between them. Looked up from germline, CDR1 is SNHLY and CDR2 is FYNNEI. As DNA, the CDR3 is TGTGCCAGCAGTGAATCCAGCTATGGCTACACCTTC. Translated: CASSESSYGYTF.

The chain combines TRBV11-2 with TRBJ1-6; D gene unclear. In germline, CDR1 is SGHAT, CDR2 FQNNGV. V was clipped by 2 bases and J by 7 bases, with 9 bases between them. The length of the CDR3 is 14 residues. The CDR3 is CASSLLRENSPLHF. The CDR3 coding sequence is TGTGCCAGCAGCTTACTGAGGGAGAATTCACCCCTCCACTTT.

V usage is TRBV7-2 and J usage is TRBJ1-2; D is unclear. Germline CDR1 is SGHTA and CDR2 is FQGNSA. The CDR3 covers 14 residues. V was clipped by 0 bases and J by 5 bases, with 10 bases between them. CDR3 bases: TGTGCCAGCAGCTTAGCGCAGCGCGCGTATGGCTACACCTTC. Translating gives CASSLAQRAYGYTF.

The V gene is TRBV6-2 or TRBV6-3, the J gene TRBJ2-5; TRBD2 is a possible D gene (6 bases). Trimming stripped 3 bases from V and 2 bases from J, with 10 bases between. Germline CDR1 MNHEY, CDR2 SVGEGT. The CDR3 is 14 amino acids. The chain's CDR3 is CASSYGGRQETQYF. CDR3 nucleotide sequence: TGTGCCAGCAGTTATGGAGGGCGTCAAGAGACCCAGTACTTC.

The chain employs TRBV5-6 and TRBJ1-5; D is perhaps TRBD1 (6 bases). Looked up from germline, CDR1 is SGHDT and CDR2 is YYEEEE. The CDR3 totals 16 residues. Trimming stripped 1 base from V and 2 bases from J, with 13 bases between. The CDR3 nucleotides read TGTGCCAGCAGCTTGAAAGACAGGAGAGGCAATCAGCCCCAGCATTTT. This gives the protein CASSLKDRRGNQPQHF.

The chain carries TRBV5-1 and TRBJ1-2; 7 bases agree with TRBD1. CDR1 and CDR2 (germline): SGHRS, YFSETQ. Unmatched junction bases numbered 6, after V lost 4 bases and J lost 3 bases. This CDR3 is built from 14 residues. The CDR3 reads CASSAQGQDYGYTF. CDR3 sequence (DNA): TGCGCCAGCAGCGCACAGGGGCAGGACTATGGCTACACCTTC. Full variable domain (rest looked up from reference TRBV5-1 and TRBJ1-2): KAGVTQTPRYLIKTRGQQVTLSCSPISGHRSVSWYQQTPGQGLQFLFEYFSETQRNKGNFPGRFSGRQFSNSRSEMNVSTLELGDSALYLCASSAQGQDYGYTFGSGTRLTVV.

The chain combines TRBV7-2 with TRBJ1-5, with 7 positions matching TRBD1. The ends lost 4 bases at V and 2 bases at J; junction bases unmatched: 2. CDR1 and CDR2 from the germline V gene are SGHTA and FQGNSA. CDR3 length: 14 amino acids. As DNA, the CDR3 is TGTGCCAGCAGCTCCCAGGGGGGCAATCAGCCCCAGCATTTT. Translation: CASSSQGGNQPQHF.

The V and J genes are TRBV18 and TRBJ1-5; TRBD1 agrees at 8 bases. Germline CDR1 is KGHSH and CDR2 is LQKENI. V lost 3 bases, J lost 6 bases, and 7 bases stayed unmatched. CDR3 size: 15 residues. The CDR3 here is CASSPDRGDTQPQHF. The CDR3 nucleotides are TGTGCCAGCTCACCCGACAGGGGAGATACTCAGCCCCAGCATTTT.

The chain is built from TRBV18 and TRBJ2-5, with 12 bases lining up with TRBD2. Per the germline V gene, CDR1 is KGHSH and CDR2 is LQKENI. This CDR3 region has 17 residues. V shed 6 bases, J shed 2 bases, and the junction held 10 bases outside the gene matches. CDR3 bases: TGTGCCAGCTCGACCGTGGGGCTAGCGGGGGGGCAAGAGACCCAGTACTTC. The encoded protein is CASSTVGLAGGQETQYF.